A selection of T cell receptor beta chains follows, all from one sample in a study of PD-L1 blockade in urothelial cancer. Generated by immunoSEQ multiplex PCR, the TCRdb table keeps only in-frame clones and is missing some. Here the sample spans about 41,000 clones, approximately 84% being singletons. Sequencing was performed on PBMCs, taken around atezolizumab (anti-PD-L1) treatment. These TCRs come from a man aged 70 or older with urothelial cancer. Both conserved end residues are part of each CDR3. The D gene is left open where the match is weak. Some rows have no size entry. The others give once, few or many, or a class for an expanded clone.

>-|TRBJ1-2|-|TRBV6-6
CASSPWTASNYGYTF
TGTGCCAGCAGTCCCTGGACAGCTTCTAACTATGGCTACACCTTC
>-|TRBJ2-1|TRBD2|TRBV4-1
CASSPGRARSINNEQFF
TGCGCCAGCAGCCCCGGGAGGGCTAGAAGTATAAACAATGAGCAGTTCTTC
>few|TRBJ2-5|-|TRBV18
CASSPTTQETQYF
TGTGCCAGCTCACCAACGACTCAAGAGACCCAGTACTTC
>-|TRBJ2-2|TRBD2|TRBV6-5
CASSSGSDTGELFF
TGTGCCAGCTCTAGCGGGAGCGACACCGGGGAGCTGTTTTTT
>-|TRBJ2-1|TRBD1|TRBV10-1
CASEGQGARNEQFF
TGCGCCAGCGAAGGACAGGGGGCGAGAAATGAGCAGTTCTTC
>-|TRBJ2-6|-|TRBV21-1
CASSNTGLDSGANVLTF
TGTGCCAGCAGCAATACAGGGCTTGACTCTGGGGCCAACGTCCTGACTTTC
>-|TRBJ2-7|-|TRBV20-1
CSARGDTEQYF
TGCAGTGCTAGGGGAGACACCGAGCAGTACTTC
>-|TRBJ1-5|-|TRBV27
CASSRTGLGNQPQHF
TGTGCCAGCAGTAGAACAGGGTTGGGCAATCAGCCCCAGCATTTT
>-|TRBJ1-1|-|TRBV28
CASSIDRLPLTEAFF
TGTGCCAGCAGTATCGACAGGCTACCTCTCACTGAAGCTTTCTTT
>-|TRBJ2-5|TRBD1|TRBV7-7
CASSRDSQETQYF
TGTGCTAGCAGCCGGGACAGCCAAGAGACCCAGTACTTC
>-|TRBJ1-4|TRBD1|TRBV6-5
CASSRDRGANEKLFF
TGTGCCAGCAGCCGCGACAGGGGAGCTAATGAAAAACTGTTTTTT
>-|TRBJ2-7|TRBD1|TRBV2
CASKGQRFYEQYF
TGTGCCAGCAAGGGACAGAGGTTCTACGAGCAGTACTTC
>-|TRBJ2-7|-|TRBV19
CASSIASALYEQYF
TGTGCCAGTAGTATAGCTAGCGCGCTCTACGAGCAGTACTTC
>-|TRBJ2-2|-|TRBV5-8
CASRERASTGELFF
TGTGCCAGCAGAGAGCGGGCGAGCACCGGGGAGCTGTTTTTT
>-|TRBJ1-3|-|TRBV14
CASSHTGYSGNTIYF
TGTGCCAGCAGCCACACAGGCTACTCTGGAAACACCATATATTTT
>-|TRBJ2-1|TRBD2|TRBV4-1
CASSQDRFGSGRVYNEQFF
TGCGCCAGCAGCCAAGATAGGTTTGGTAGCGGGAGGGTCTACAATGAGCAGTTCTTC
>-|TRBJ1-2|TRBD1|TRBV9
CASSAHRGDYGYTF
TGTGCCAGCAGCGCCCACAGGGGGGACTATGGCTACACCTTC
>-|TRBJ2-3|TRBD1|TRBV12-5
CASGSGTGIVVPDTQYF
TGTGCTAGTGGTTCCGGGACAGGGATAGTAGTACCAGATACGCAGTATTTT
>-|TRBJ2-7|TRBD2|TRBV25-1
CASSPSTSGRIEQYF
TGTGCCAGCAGTCCGTCGACTAGCGGGAGAATTGAGCAGTACTTC
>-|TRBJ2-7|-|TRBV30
CAWSVLPYEQYF
TGTGCCTGGAGTGTACTTCCCTACGAGCAGTACTTC
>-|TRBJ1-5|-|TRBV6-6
CASSYSGSGIGQPQHF
TGTGCCAGCAGTTACTCGGGGTCAGGGATAGGACAGCCCCAGCATTTT
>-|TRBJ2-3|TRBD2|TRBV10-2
CASSLAGEGTDTQYF
TGCGCCAGCAGCCTAGCGGGAGAGGGCACAGATACGCAGTATTTT
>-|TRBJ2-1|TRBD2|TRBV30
CAWSDPGLATYNEQFF
TGTGCCTGGAGCGATCCGGGACTAGCGACCTACAATGAGCAGTTCTTC
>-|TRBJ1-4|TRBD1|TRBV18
CASSTTAPYGTATNEKLFF
TGTGCCAGCTCGACCACTGCCCCCTACGGGACAGCAACTAATGAAAAACTGTTTTTT
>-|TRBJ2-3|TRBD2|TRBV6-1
CASSEAGGRAADTQYF
TGTGCCAGCAGTGAAGCAGGCGGGAGGGCCGCAGATACGCAGTATTTT
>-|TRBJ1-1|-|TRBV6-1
CASSEVQTNTEAFF
TGTGCCAGCAGTGAAGTACAGACGAACACTGAAGCTTTCTTT
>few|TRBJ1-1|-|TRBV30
CAWSGLTGNTEAFF
TGTGCCTGGAGTGGATTGACAGGGAACACTGAAGCTTTCTTT
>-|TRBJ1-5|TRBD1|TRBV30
CAWSAHRGLNQPQHF
TGTGCCTGGAGCGCCCACAGGGGCCTAAATCAGCCCCAGCATTTT
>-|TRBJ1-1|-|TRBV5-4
CASSHDAQANEAFF
TGTGCCAGCAGCCACGACGCACAGGCTAATGAAGCTTTCTTT
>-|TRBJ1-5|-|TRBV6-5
CASRTDRKGQPQHF
TGTGCCAGCAGAACCGACAGGAAAGGTCAGCCCCAGCATTTT
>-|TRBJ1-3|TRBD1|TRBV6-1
CASSQTGGTTDTIYF
TGTGCCAGCAGTCAGACAGGGGGCACAACGGACACCATATATTTT
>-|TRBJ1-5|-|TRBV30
CAWSLGRDQPQHF
TGTGCCTGGAGTCTCGGTCGGGATCAGCCCCAGCATTTT
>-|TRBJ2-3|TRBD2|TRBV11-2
CASSLKSGRPHTQYF
TGTGCCAGCAGCTTAAAAAGCGGGAGGCCCCATACGCAGTATTTT
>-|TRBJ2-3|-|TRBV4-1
CASSMEYKGEGTDTQYF
TGCGCCAGCAGCATGGAATACAAAGGGGAGGGCACAGATACGCAGTATTTT
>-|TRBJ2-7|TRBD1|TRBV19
CASSRRTGGVINEQYF
TGTGCCAGTAGTAGGAGGACAGGGGGCGTAATCAACGAGCAGTACTTC
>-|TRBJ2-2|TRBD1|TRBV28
CASRPGTGWAGELFF
TGTGCCAGCAGGCCCGGGACAGGTTGGGCCGGGGAGCTGTTTTTT
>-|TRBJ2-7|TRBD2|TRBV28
CASTSTSGGIFTSGSLYEQYF
TGTGCCAGCACCAGCACTTCCGGGGGTATCTTTACTAGCGGGAGTCTCTACGAGCAGTACTTC
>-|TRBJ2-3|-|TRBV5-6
CASSLAHGQLTDTQYF
TGTGCCAGCAGCTTGGCGCACGGACAACTCACAGATACGCAGTATTTT
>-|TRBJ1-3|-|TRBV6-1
CAGALGNSGNTIYF
TGTGCCGGGGCCCTGGGGAACTCTGGAAACACCATATATTTT
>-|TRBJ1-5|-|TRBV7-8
CASSSGTSSNQPQHF
TGTGCCAGCAGCTCTGGGACAAGTAGCAATCAGCCCCAGCATTTT
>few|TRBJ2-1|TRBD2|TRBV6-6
CASSSPTSDLYNEQFF
TGTGCCAGCAGTTCCCCGACTAGCGACCTCTACAATGAGCAGTTCTTC
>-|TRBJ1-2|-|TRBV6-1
CASSERDTIYGYTF
TGTGCCAGCAGTGAACGAGACACCATCTATGGCTACACCTTC
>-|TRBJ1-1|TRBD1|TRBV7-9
CASSLTGGTEAFF
TGTGCCAGCAGCTTAACAGGGGGAACTGAAGCTTTCTTT
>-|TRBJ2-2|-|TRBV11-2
CASSFRRRGGASNTGELFF
TGTGCCAGCAGCTTTCGTCGACGTGGGGGCGCCTCGAACACCGGGGAGCTGTTTTTT
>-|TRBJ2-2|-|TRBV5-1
CASSPTVNTGELFF
TGCGCCAGCAGCCCGACAGTGAACACCGGGGAGCTGTTTTTT
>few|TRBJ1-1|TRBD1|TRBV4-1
CASSNRGGEAFF
TGCGCCAGCAGCAACAGGGGTGGTGAAGCTTTCTTT
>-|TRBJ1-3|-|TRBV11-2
CASSLNGVTHSGNTIYF
TGTGCCAGCAGCTTAAACGGGGTGACCCACTCTGGAAACACCATATATTTT
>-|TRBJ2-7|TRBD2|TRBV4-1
CASSRPSGTRRGEQYF
TGCGCCAGCAGCCGGCCCTCAGGGACTAGGCGCGGAGAGCAGTACTTC
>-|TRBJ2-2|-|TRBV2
CASSTDSGELFF
TGTGCCAGCAGTACCGACAGCGGGGAGCTGTTTTTT
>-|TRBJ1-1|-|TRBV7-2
CASSSDSPEAFF
TGTGCCAGCAGCTCAGACAGTCCTGAAGCTTTCTTT
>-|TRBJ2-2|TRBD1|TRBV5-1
CASSEGTGNTGELFF
TGCGCCAGCAGCGAAGGGACAGGAAACACCGGGGAGCTGTTTTTT
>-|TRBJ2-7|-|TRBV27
CASRGDRAYEQYF
TGTGCCAGCAGAGGGGATAGGGCCTACGAGCAGTACTTC